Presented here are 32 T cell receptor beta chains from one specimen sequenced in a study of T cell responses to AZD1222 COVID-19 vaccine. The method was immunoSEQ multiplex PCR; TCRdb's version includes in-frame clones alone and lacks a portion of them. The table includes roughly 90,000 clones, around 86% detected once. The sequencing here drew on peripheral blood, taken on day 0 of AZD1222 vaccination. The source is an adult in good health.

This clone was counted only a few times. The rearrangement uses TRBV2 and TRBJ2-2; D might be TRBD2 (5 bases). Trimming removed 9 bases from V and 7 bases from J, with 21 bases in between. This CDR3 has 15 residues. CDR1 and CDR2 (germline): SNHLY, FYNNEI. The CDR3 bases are TGTGCCAGTTCCCCGGGAACCCCGGCTTACGGGGAGCTGTTTTTT. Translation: CASSPGTPAYGELFF.

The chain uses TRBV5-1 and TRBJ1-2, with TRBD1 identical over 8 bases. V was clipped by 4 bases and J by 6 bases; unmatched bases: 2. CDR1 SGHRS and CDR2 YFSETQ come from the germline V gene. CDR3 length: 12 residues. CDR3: CASSTDRDGYTF. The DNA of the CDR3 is TGCGCCAGCAGCACGGACAGGGATGGCTACACCTTC.

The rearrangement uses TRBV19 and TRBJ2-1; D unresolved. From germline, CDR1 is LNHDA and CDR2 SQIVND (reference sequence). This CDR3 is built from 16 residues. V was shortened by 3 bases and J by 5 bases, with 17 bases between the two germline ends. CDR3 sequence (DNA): TGTGCCAGTAGTATCGTCCACACCTGGGGAAACAATGAGCAGTTCTTC. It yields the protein CASSIVHTWGNNEQFF.

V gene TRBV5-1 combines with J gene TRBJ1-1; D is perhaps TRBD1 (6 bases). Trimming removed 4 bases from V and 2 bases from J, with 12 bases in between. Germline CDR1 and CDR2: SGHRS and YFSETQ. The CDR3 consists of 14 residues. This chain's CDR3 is CASSQGTSNTEAFF. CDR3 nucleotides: TGCGCCAGCAGCCAGGGGACTTCAAACACTGAAGCTTTCTTT.

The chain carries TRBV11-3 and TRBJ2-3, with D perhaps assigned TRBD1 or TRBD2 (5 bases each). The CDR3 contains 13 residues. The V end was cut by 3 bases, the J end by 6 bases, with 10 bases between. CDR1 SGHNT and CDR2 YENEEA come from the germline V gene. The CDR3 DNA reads TGTGCCAGCAGCTTGGGACGGGGTGATACGCAGTATTTT. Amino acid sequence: CASSLGRGDTQYF.

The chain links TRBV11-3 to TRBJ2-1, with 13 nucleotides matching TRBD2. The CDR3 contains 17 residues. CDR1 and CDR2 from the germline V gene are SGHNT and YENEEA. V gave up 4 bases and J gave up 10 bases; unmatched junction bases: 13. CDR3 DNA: TGTGCCAGCAGCTCCGGCAGGGGACTAGCGGGGCGGGGAGAGCAGTTCTTC. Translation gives CASSSGRGLAGRGEQFF.

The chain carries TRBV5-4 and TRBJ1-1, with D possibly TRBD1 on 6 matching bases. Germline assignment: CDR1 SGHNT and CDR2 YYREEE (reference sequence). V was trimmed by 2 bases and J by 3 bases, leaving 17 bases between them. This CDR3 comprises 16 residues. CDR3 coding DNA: TGTGCCAGCAGCTTTGGGGGGGCGGCGGGAGACACTGAAGCTTTCTTT. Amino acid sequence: CASSFGGAAGDTEAFF.

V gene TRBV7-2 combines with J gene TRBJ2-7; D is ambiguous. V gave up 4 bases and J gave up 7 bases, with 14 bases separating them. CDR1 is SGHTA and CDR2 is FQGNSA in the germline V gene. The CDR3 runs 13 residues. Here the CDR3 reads CASSWRHSGEQYF. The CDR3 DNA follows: TGTGCCAGCAGCTGGAGACATTCGGGTGAGCAGTACTTC.

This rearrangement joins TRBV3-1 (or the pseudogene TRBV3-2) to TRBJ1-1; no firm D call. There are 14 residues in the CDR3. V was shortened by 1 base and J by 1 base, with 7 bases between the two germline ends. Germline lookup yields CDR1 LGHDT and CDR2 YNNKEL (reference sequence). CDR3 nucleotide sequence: TGTGCCAGCAGCCAAGGACGGGCGAACACTGAAGCTTTCTTT. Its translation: CASSQGRANTEAFF.

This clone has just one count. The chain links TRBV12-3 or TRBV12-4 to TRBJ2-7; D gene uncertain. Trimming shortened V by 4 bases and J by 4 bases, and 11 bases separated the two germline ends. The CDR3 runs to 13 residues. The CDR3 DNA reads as TGTGCCAGCAGTTCCAAGAATAAATACGAGCAGTACTTC. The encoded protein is CASSSKNKYEQYF.

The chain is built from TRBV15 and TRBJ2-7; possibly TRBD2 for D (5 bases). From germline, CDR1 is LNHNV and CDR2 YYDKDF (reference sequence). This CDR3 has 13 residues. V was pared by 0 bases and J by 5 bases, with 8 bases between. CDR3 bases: TGTGCCACCAGCAGAGACTACGGGGACGAGCAGTACTTC. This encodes CATSRDYGDEQYF.

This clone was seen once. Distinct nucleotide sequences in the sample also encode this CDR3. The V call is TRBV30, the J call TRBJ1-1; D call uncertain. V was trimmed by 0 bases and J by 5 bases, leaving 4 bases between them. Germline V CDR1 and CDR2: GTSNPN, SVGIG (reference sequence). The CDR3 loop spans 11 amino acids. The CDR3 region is CAWSVGTEAFF. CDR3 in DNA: TGTGCCTGGAGTGTTGGTACTGAAGCTTTCTTT.

The CDR3 loop is CASSFTDGGLGYTF. The CDR3 DNA reads TGTGCCAGCAGCTTCACGGACGGCGGGCTAGGCTACACCTTC. The chain couples TRBV11-1 to TRBJ1-2; D not certain. This CDR3 has 14 amino acids. Trimming left V 3 bases short and J 8 bases short, with 16 bases between. In germline, CDR1 is SGHAT, CDR2 FQDESV (reference sequence).

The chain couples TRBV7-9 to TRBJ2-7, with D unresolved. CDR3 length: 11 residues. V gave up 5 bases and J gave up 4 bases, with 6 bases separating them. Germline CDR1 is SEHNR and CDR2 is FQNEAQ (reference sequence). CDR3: CASSTSYEQYF. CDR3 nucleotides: TGTGCCAGCAGCACAAGTTACGAGCAGTACTTC.

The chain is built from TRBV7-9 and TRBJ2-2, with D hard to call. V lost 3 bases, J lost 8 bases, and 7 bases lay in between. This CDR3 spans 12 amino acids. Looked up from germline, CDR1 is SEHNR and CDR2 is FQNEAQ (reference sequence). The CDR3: CASSFVGGELFF. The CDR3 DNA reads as TGTGCCAGCAGCTTTGTTGGGGGGGAGCTGTTTTTT. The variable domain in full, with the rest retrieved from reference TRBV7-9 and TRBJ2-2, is DTGVSQNPRHKITKRGQNVTFRCDPISEHNRLYWYRQTLGQGPEFLTYFQNEAQLEKSRLLSDRFSAERPKGSFSTLEIQRTEQGDSAMYLCASSFVGGELFFGEGSRLTVL.

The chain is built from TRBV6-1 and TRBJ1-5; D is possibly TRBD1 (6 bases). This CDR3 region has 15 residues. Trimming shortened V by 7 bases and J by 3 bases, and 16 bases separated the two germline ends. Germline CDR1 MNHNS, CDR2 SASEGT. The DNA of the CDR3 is TGTGCCAGCACCACAGGGAGGGATACCAATCAGCCCCAGCATTTT. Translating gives CASTTGRDTNQPQHF.

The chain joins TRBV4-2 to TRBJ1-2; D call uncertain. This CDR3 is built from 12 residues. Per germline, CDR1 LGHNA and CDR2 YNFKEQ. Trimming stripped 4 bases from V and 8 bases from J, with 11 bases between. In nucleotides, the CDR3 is TGTGCCAGCAGCCCACAGCCGGGGGGCTACACCTTC. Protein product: CASSPQPGGYTF.

The CDR3 reads CASSLVSDATQYF. The CDR3 DNA reads TGTGCCAGCAGCTTGGTTAGCGACGCGACCCAGTACTTC. The chain recombines TRBV7-9 with TRBJ2-5; a weak D match, TRBD2 (5 bases). The germline V gene encodes CDR1 SEHNR and CDR2 FQNEAQ (reference sequence). This CDR3 is 13 amino acids long. The ends were cut back, 3 bases at V and 7 bases at J, with 12 bases in the middle.

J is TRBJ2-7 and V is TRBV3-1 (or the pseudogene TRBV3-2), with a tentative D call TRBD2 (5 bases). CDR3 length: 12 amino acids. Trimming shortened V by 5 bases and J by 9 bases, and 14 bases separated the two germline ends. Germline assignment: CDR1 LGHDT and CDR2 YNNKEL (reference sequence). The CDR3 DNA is TGTGCCAGCAGCTCGGCCTCTGAGGGGCAGTACTTC. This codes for CASSSASEGQYF.

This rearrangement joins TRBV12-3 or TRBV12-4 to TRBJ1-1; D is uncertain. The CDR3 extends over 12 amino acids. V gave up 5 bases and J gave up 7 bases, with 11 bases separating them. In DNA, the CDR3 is TGTGCCAGCAGTCCCCAGGCTTATGAAGCTTTCTTT. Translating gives CASSPQAYEAFF.

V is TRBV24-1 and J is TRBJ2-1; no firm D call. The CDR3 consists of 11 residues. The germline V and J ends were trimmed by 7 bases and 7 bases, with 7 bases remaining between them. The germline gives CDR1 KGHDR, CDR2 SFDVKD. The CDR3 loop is CATRNRNEQFF. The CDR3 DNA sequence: TGTGCCACCAGGAATAGGAATGAGCAGTTCTTC.

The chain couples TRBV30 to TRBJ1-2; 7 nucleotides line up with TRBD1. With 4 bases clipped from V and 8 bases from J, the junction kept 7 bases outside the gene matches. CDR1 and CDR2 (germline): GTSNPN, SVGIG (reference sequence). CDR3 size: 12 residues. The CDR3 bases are TGTGCCTGGAACAAGGGGGCAGGCGGCTACACCTTC. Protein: CAWNKGAGGYTF.

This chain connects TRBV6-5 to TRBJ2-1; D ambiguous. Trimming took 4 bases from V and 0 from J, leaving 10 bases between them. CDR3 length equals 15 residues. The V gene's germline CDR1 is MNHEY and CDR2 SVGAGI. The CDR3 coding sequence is TGTGCCAGCAGTTTGGACCTGAGCTCCTACAATGAGCAGTTCTTC. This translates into CASSLDLSSYNEQFF.

Written as DNA, the CDR3 is TGTGCCAGCGCGGAAGGACAGAGCCCATATGGCTACACCTTC. Translating it yields CASAEGQSPYGYTF. The chain combines TRBV6-5 with TRBJ1-2, with D maybe TRBD1 (6 bases). Germline CDR1 is MNHEY and CDR2 is SVGAGI. The CDR3 sequence is 14 residues long. Trimming pared 8 bases from V and 5 bases from J, leaving 18 bases between.

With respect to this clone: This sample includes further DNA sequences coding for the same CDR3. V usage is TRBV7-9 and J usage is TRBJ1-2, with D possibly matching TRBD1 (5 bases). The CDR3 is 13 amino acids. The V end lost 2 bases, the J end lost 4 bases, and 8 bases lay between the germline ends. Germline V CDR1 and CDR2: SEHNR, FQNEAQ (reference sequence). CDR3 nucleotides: TGTGCCAGCAGCTTACAGGGCCCCTATGGCTACACCTTC. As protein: CASSLQGPYGYTF.

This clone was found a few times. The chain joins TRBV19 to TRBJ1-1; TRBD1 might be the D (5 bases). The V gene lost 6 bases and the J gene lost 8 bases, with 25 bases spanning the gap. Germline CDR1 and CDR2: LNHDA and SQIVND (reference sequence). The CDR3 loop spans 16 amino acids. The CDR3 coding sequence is TGTGCCAGTAGCAATTGGGGGTGGGAGGGCCGTACCGAAGCTTTCTTT. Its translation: CASSNWGWEGRTEAFF. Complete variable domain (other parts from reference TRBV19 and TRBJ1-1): DGGITQSPKYLFRKEGQNVTLSCEQNLNHDAMYWYRQDPGQGLRLIYYSQIVNDFQKGDIAEGYSVSREKKESFPLTVTSAQKNPTAFYLCASSNWGWEGRTEAFFGQGTRLTVV.

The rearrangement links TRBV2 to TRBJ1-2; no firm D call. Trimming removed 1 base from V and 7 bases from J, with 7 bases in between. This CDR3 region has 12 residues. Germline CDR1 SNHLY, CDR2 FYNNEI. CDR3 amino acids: CASSEVEGGYTF. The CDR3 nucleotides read TGTGCCAGCAGTGAAGTGGAGGGTGGCTACACCTTC. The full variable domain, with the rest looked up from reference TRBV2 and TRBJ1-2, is EPEVTQTPSHQVTQMGQEVILRCVPISNHLYFYWYRQILGQKVEFLVSFYNNEISEKSEIFDDQFSVERPDGSNFTLKIRSTKLEDSAMYFCASSEVEGGYTFGSGTRLTVV.

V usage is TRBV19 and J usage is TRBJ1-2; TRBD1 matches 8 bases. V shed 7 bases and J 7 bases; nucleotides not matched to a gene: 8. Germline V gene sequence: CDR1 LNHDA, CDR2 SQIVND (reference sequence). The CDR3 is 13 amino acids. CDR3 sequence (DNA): TGTGCCAGTATTAAAGGACAGGGAGGTGGCTACACCTTC. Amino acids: CASIKGQGGGYTF.

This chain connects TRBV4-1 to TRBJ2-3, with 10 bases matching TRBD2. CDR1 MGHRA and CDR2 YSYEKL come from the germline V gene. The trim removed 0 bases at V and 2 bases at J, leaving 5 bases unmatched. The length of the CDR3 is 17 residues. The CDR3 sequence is CASSQDPLAGATDTQYF. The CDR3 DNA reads TGCGCCAGCAGCCAAGATCCCCTAGCGGGGGCCACAGATACGCAGTATTTT.

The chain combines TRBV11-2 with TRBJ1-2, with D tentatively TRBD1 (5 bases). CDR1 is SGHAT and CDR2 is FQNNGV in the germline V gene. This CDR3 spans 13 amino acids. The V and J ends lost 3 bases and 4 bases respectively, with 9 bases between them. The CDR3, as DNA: TGTGCCAGCAGCTTGACAGACCTCTATGGCTACACCTTC. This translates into CASSLTDLYGYTF.

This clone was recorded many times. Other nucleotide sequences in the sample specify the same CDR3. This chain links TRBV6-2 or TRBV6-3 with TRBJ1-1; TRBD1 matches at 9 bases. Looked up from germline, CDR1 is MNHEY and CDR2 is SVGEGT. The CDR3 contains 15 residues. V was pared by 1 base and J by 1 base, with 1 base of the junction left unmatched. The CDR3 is CASSYLGQGNTEAFF. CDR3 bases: TGTGCCAGCAGTTACTTGGGACAGGGGAACACTGAAGCTTTCTTT.

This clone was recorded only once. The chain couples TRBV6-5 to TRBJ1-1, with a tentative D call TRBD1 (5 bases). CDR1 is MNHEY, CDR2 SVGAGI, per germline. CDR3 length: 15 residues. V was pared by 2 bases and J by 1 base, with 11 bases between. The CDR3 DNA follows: TGTGCCAGCAGTTACGATCGGGGACGGAACACTGAAGCTTTCTTT. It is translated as CASSYDRGRNTEAFF.